The 29 T cell receptor beta chains presented below share a single source sample, sequenced in a study of blood T cell repertoires in COVID-19. The protocol was immunoSEQ multiplex PCR, while the TCRdb copy is restricted to in-frame clones and leaves out a portion. The sample yields about 180,000 clones, over 75% seen once. Source material: peripheral blood. The receptors derive from a man in his forties with active or convalescent COVID-19.

The chain combines TRBV6-1 with TRBJ2-7; unclear D gene. The length of the CDR3 is 14 residues. Trimming removed 3 bases at V and 2 bases at J, with 11 bases between. The germline gives CDR1 MNHNS, CDR2 SASEGT. CDR3 protein: CASSDHNAPYEQYF. DNA of the CDR3: TGTGCCAGCAGTGACCACAACGCCCCCTACGAGCAGTACTTC.

V and J are TRBV2 and TRBJ2-7, with D tentatively TRBD1 (6 bases). Trimming pared 9 bases from V and 1 base from J, leaving 16 bases between. CDR3 length equals 14 residues. Germline assignment: CDR1 SNHLY and CDR2 FYNNEI. The CDR3 sequence: CASRDRLSSYEQYF. CDR3 sequence (DNA): TGTGCCAGTCGAGACAGGCTTTCTTCCTACGAGCAGTACTTC.

For the CDR3, the DNA is TGTGCCAGCAGCTACCGGACAGGGATAACTAATGAAAAACTGTTTTTT. Protein product: CASSYRTGITNEKLFF. The V and J genes are TRBV7-8 and TRBJ1-4; TRBD1 agrees at 8 bases. This CDR3 spans 16 amino acids. The V segment lost 4 bases and the J segment 1 base; nucleotides outside the gene matches: 5. Germline-derived CDR1 and CDR2 are SGHVS and FQNEAQ.

This clone was detected a few times. The chain uses TRBV28 and TRBJ2-4; possible D gene TRBD2, 7 bases. The V end lost 7 bases, the J end lost 8 bases, and 21 bases lay between the germline ends. The CDR3 covers 15 residues. The germline CDR1 and CDR2 sequences are MDHEN and SYDVKM. The CDR3 is CASTDGGGSGYIQYF. As DNA, the CDR3 is TGTGCCAGCACCGATGGGGGGGGCTCAGGGTACATTCAGTACTTC.

CDR3 sequence (DNA): TGTGCCAGCAGTTCCACGGGACATTTCGGCTCTGGAAACACCATATATTTT. Translating gives CASSSTGHFGSGNTIYF. The chain employs TRBV28 and TRBJ1-3; D is possibly TRBD1 (6 bases). Germline loops: CDR1 MDHEN, CDR2 SYDVKM. This CDR3 region has 17 residues. Trimming left V 4 bases short and J 0 bases short, with 16 bases between.

The chain has TRBV5-1 and TRBJ1-6; the D is unclear. The V end was cut by 7 bases, the J end by 0 bases, with 5 bases between. The CDR3 is 13 residues long. Looked up from germline, CDR1 is SGHRS and CDR2 is YFSETQ. The CDR3 region has the DNA TGCGCCAGCGGTAGCTCCTATAATTCACCCCTCCACTTT. It encodes CASGSSYNSPLHF.

The V and J genes are TRBV6-5 and TRBJ2-4; D is possibly TRBD2 (7 bases). Germline loops: CDR1 MNHEY, CDR2 SVGAGI. The CDR3 is 13 amino acids. Trimming cost V 5 bases and J 14 bases, with 19 bases left between them. The CDR3 sequence: CASSPPGGLGEYF. Written as DNA, the CDR3 is TGTGCCAGCAGTCCTCCGGGGGGCCTGGGGGAGTACTTC.

The chain has TRBV11-2 and TRBJ2-7, with 8 bases lining up with TRBD2. Germline trimming cut 4 bases from V and 3 bases from J; bases unmatched to any gene: 5. The CDR3 runs 14 residues. From germline, CDR1 is SGHAT and CDR2 FQNNGV. CDR3 bases: TGTGCCAGCAGCTCACTAGCGGCCATCTACGAGCAGTACTTC. It is translated as CASSSLAAIYEQYF. The whole variable domain, remainder taken from reference TRBV11-2 and TRBJ2-7, is EAGVAQSPRYKIIEKRQSVAFWCNPISGHATLYWYQQILGQGPKLLIQFQNNGVVDDSQLPKDRFSAERLKGVDSTLKIQPAKLEDSAVYLCASSSLAAIYEQYFGPGTRLTVT.

The chain's CDR3 is CASTIRTGAGYTF. In nucleotides, the CDR3 is TGTGCCAGCACCATCCGGACAGGGGCAGGCTACACCTTC. V and J are TRBV12-3 or TRBV12-4 and TRBJ1-2; 9 bases match TRBD1. After removal of 7 bases from V and 8 bases from J, the junction contained 8 bases not matched to a gene. This CDR3 comprises 13 residues.

The genes are TRBV24-1 and TRBJ2-5; D unclear. Germline V gene data show CDR1 as KGHDR and CDR2 as SFDVKD. V was shortened by 2 bases and J by 2 bases, with 17 bases between the two germline ends. The CDR3 is made up of 17 amino acids. In DNA form, the CDR3 reads TGTGCCACCAGTGATTCTCGCGGTATGGCAGAACAAGAGACCCAGTACTTC. Encoded protein: CATSDSRGMAEQETQYF.

The CDR3 nucleotides read TGCGCCAGCAGCCGGGACAGCCTTAATGAAAAACTGTTTTTT. This gives the protein CASSRDSLNEKLFF. The V call is TRBV5-1, the J call TRBJ1-4, with 7 nucleotides matching TRBD1. Trimming at V came to 4 bases and at J to 4 bases, leaving 4 bases not matched to a gene. The CDR3 is made up of 14 amino acids. Germline lookup yields CDR1 SGHRS and CDR2 YFSETQ. The whole variable domain, filled in from reference TRBV5-1 and TRBJ1-4, reads KAGVTQTPRYLIKTRGQQVTLSCSPISGHRSVSWYQQTPGQGLQFLFEYFSETQRNKGNFPGRFSGRQFSNSRSEMNVSTLELGDSALYLCASSRDSLNEKLFFGSGTQLSVL.

This chain connects TRBV12-3 or TRBV12-4 to TRBJ1-1; no clear D. The CDR3 has 11 amino acids. V was cut by 6 bases and J by 7 bases, with 9 bases left in between. The CDR3: CASSPDIEAFF. The CDR3 nucleotides are TGTGCCAGCAGCCCCGACATTGAAGCTTTCTTT.

This chain connects TRBV5-1 to TRBJ2-5; 7 bases align to TRBD1. V was pared by 0 bases and J by 5 bases, with 13 bases of the junction left unmatched. The CDR3 runs to 17 residues. The germline V gene encodes CDR1 SGHRS and CDR2 YFSETQ. The CDR3 coding sequence is TGCGCCAGCAGCTTGGAAGGGGGCCTGGCCTGGCGGGAGACCCAGTACTTC. Amino acid sequence: CASSLEGGLAWRETQYF.

The chain has TRBV4-2 and TRBJ1-3; 7 bases are a match to TRBD1. CDR1 and CDR2 from the germline V gene are LGHNA and YNFKEQ. This CDR3 contains 16 residues. Trimming at V came to 4 bases and at J to 0 bases, leaving 6 bases not matched to a gene. Written as DNA, the CDR3 is TGTGCCAGCAGCCCAATGACAGGGCCCTCTGGAAACACCATATATTTT. Translating gives CASSPMTGPSGNTIYF.

CDR3: CASSLFSSGGYEQYF. The CDR3 DNA sequence: TGTGCCAGCAGCTTATTTTCTAGCGGGGGCTACGAGCAGTACTTC. The chain has TRBV11-1 and TRBJ2-7, with 10 bases identical to TRBD2. J was trimmed by 3 bases and V by 2 bases; bases with no gene match: 4. The CDR3 sequence is 15 residues long. Looked up from germline, CDR1 is SGHAT and CDR2 is FQDESV (reference sequence).

CDR3 bases: TGTGCCACCAGCAGAGGAGGGACTAGCGGGGGGCAAGAGACCCAGTACTTC. It encodes CATSRGGTSGGQETQYF. The V gene is TRBV15, the J gene TRBJ2-5; 15 bases map to TRBD2. The CDR3 consists of 17 residues. The V segment lost 1 base and the J segment 2 bases; nucleotides outside the gene matches: 2. The germline gives CDR1 LNHNV, CDR2 YYDKDF (reference sequence).

V is TRBV6-1 and J is TRBJ2-2, with D tentatively TRBD1 (7 bases). V was trimmed by 2 bases and J by 7 bases, leaving 20 bases between them. Germline-derived CDR1 and CDR2 are MNHNS and SASEGT. The CDR3 covers 17 residues. CDR3 DNA: TGTGCCAGCAGTGAAAGGGGGCCGGGAGTAGGGGTCGGGGAGCTGTTTTTT. This encodes CASSERGPGVGVGELFF.

The chain combines TRBV6-5 with TRBJ2-7; D may be TRBD1 (5 bases). The CDR3 runs 15 residues. Germline lookup yields CDR1 MNHEY and CDR2 SVGAGI. Trimming removed 0 bases at V and 2 bases at J, with 11 bases between. The CDR3 DNA sequence: TGTGCCAGCAGTTACTCGTCCGTGGGGCCCTACGAGCAGTACTTC. It codes for CASSYSSVGPYEQYF.

The chain combines TRBV12-3 or TRBV12-4 with TRBJ2-6; no reliable D call. V was pared by 10 bases and J by 0 bases, with 7 bases between. The CDR3 is 13 residues long. The CDR3: CATQSSGANVLTF. In nucleotides, the CDR3 is TGTGCCACCCAATCCTCTGGGGCCAACGTCCTGACTTTC.

This sequence joins TRBV7-2 and TRBJ1-3; D not resolved. The CDR3 consists of 16 residues. CDR1 is SGHTA and CDR2 is FQGNSA in the germline V gene. V was shortened by 4 bases and J by 0 bases, with 13 bases between the two germline ends. The CDR3 is CASSSVLVRSGNTIYF. The CDR3 region has the DNA TGTGCCAGCAGCTCCGTGTTGGTGCGCTCTGGAAACACCATATATTTT.

The chain recombines TRBV4-3 with TRBJ1-3; no clear D. V lost 0 bases and J lost 3, with 9 bases in between. The CDR3 is 15 amino acids. Germline CDR1 and CDR2: LGHNA and YSLEER. The chain's CDR3 is CASSQDTGNGNTIYF. The CDR3 bases are TGCGCCAGCAGCCAAGATACCGGGAATGGAAACACCATATATTTT.

On this clone: The junction departs from germline at one end; a sequencing error may be responsible. The chain combines TRBV5-6 with TRBJ2-1; TRBD1 is a possible D gene (6 bases). Germline CDR1 reads SGHDT; CDR2 reads YYEEEE. This CDR3 spans 16 amino acids. The CDR3 DNA reads as TGTGCCAGCAGCTATCGGACAGTCAGGTCCTACAATAAGCAGTTCTTC. The encoded protein is CASSYRTVRSYNKQFF.

The J gene is TRBJ1-2, the V gene TRBV5-1; D call uncertain. CDR3 length: 13 amino acids. V lost 1 base to trimming and J lost 8 bases, with 12 bases between them. From germline, CDR1 is SGHRS and CDR2 YFSETQ. In DNA form, the CDR3 reads TGCGCCAGCAGCTTGCATGAGGTCGGGGGCTACACCTTC. Translation gives CASSLHEVGGYTF.

The chain couples TRBV10-2 to TRBJ1-1; D might be TRBD1 (5 bases). Between the trimmed V and J ends, which lost 3 bases and 7 bases, there was a span of 15 bases. The CDR3 spans 14 residues. Germline values: CDR1 WSHSY, CDR2 SAAADI. CDR3 DNA: TGCGCCAGCAGTGAACTGTGGGGGGTCAGTGAAGCTTTCTTT. Its translation is CASSELWGVSEAFF.

The chain couples TRBV4-1 to TRBJ1-1; TRBD1 agrees at 7 bases. This CDR3 has 15 residues. J lost 3 bases, V lost 0 bases, and 4 bases had no gene match. Germline V gene data show CDR1 as MGHRA and CDR2 as YSYEKL. The CDR3 DNA reads as TGCGCCAGCAGCCAAGATGGCCAGGGGGACACTGAAGCTTTCTTT. Translation gives CASSQDGQGDTEAFF.

The CDR3 here is CASSLRPGETQYF. The CDR3 region has the DNA TGTGCCAGCAGCCTAAGGCCGGGAGAGACCCAGTACTTC. The chain is built from TRBV6-6 and TRBJ2-5; D call uncertain. CDR1 is MNHNY and CDR2 is SVGAGI in the germline V gene (reference sequence). The V gene lost 6 bases and the J gene lost 4 bases, with 12 bases spanning the gap. The CDR3 covers 13 residues.

This clone occurred once. Other nucleotide sequences in the sample specify the same CDR3. The chain joins TRBV18 to TRBJ1-5; 7 bases match TRBD1. Trimming removed 6 bases from V and 2 bases from J; junction bases left unmatched: 4. The CDR3 length is 14 residues. Looked up from germline, CDR1 is KGHSH and CDR2 is LQKENI. The CDR3 sequence: CASSPGGGNQPQHF. In nucleotides, the CDR3 is TGTGCCAGCTCCCCAGGGGGGGGCAATCAGCCCCAGCATTTT.

The chain uses TRBV28 and TRBJ1-5; D not resolved. Germline values: CDR1 MDHEN, CDR2 SYDVKM. This CDR3 contains 12 residues. Trimming took 8 bases from V and 3 from J, leaving 8 bases between them. The CDR3 nucleotides read TGTGCCAGCCGCGGGGTCAATCAGCCCCAGCATTTT. This translates into CASRGVNQPQHF.

The genes are TRBV11-2 and TRBJ2-3; no definite D call. In germline, CDR1 is SGHAT, CDR2 FQNNGV. The CDR3 is 12 amino acids. V lost 4 bases, J lost 6 bases, and 8 bases lay in between. CDR3 in amino acids: CASSSSFDTQYF. CDR3 coding DNA: TGTGCCAGCAGCTCCTCTTTTGATACGCAGTATTTT.